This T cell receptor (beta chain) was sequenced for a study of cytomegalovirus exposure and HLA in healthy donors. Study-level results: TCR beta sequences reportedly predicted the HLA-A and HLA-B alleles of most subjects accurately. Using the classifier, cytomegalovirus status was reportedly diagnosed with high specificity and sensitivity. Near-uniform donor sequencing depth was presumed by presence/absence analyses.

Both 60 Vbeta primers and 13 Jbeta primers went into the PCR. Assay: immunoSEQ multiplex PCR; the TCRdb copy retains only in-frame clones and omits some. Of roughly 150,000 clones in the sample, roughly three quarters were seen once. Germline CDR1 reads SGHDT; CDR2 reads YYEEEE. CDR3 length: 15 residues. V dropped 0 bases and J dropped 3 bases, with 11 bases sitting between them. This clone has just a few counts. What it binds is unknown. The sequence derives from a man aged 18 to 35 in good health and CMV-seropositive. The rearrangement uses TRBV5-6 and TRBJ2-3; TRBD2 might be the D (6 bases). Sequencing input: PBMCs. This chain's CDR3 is CASSLVSGITDTQYF. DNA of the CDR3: TGTGCCAGCAGCTTGGTTAGCGGAATAACAGATACGCAGTATTTT.